The T cell receptor beta chain described here comes from a study of T cells after yellow fever vaccination. The authors made TCR cDNA by 5'RACE template switching, adding a universal primer site and UMIs. TCRdb reprocessed the 5' RACE reads via MiXCR and lists one record per CDR3 protein. This table has hundreds of thousands of distinct CDR3 sequences, 8% to 10% appearing once. In its sample, this clonotype was seen a few times. Its antigen remains unknown. With 4 bases removed from V and 5 bases from J, the gap between germline ends came to 13 bases. The germline V gene has CDR1 KGHDR and CDR2 SFDVKD. CDR3 length equals 15 residues. Study results and limitations: The CD4 compartment and the CD8 compartment contained a small share of clonotypes in common.

This chain connects TRBV24-1 to TRBJ2-2, with D perhaps matching TRBD2 (5 bases). Sample: PBMCs, taken on the day of the first yellow fever vaccination. The TCR was taken from a man between 18 and 29 years old who received the YFV17D yellow fever vaccine. In DNA, the CDR3 is TGTGCCACCAGTGAAGGATGGGGAGATACCGGGGAGCTGTTTTTT. This codes for CATSEGWGDTGELFF.